These 17 T cell receptor beta chains came from one sample sequenced in a study of cytomegalovirus exposure and HLA in healthy donors. Primers included in the PCR were 60 Vbeta and 13 Jbeta primers. The method was immunoSEQ multiplex PCR; TCRdb's version includes in-frame clones alone and lacks a portion of them. The table records under 200,000 clones, 84% of them present only once. Sample: PBMCs. The receptor source for this set is a man in his thirties or forties in good health and CMV-seronegative.

The chain has TRBV12-5 and TRBJ2-4; D remains unclear. Germline V gives CDR1 LGHNT, CDR2 FRNRAP. V was pared by 4 bases and J by 0 bases, with 4 bases between. The CDR3 loop spans 13 amino acids. Here the CDR3 reads CASGSLAKNIQYF. The DNA for the CDR3 is TGTGCTAGTGGTTCACTAGCCAAAAACATTCAGTACTTC.

The chain recombines TRBV4-3 with TRBJ1-4; D not resolved. Germline CDR1 LGHNA, CDR2 YSLEER. Trimming shortened V by 4 bases and J by 8 bases, and 14 bases separated the two germline ends. This CDR3 has 14 amino acids. The chain's CDR3 is CASSPGGGHEKLFF. Written as DNA, the CDR3 is TGCGCCAGCAGCCCGGGTGGAGGGCACGAAAAACTGTTTTTT.

This chain links TRBV5-1 with TRBJ2-5; the D gene is possibly TRBD2 (5 bases). V was shortened by 2 bases and J by 4 bases, with 15 bases between the two germline ends. Germline values: CDR1 SGHRS, CDR2 YFSETQ. The CDR3 loop spans 15 amino acids. Here the CDR3 DNA reads TGCGCCAGCAGCTTCGGACTGCCGAACGGAGAGACCCAGTACTTC. It translates to CASSFGLPNGETQYF.

Worth noting for this clone: Within the sample, other DNA sequences also encode this same CDR3. The rearrangement joins TRBV18 to TRBJ2-1, with TRBD2 matching 14 bases. The CDR3 covers 15 residues. Germline-derived CDR1 and CDR2 are KGHSH and LQKENI. V shed 6 bases, J shed 10 bases, and the junction held 8 bases outside the gene matches. CDR3 amino acids: CASSTGTSGSLEQFF. The CDR3 DNA reads as TGTGCCAGCTCGACCGGGACTAGCGGGAGCTTGGAGCAGTTCTTC.

The rearrangement links TRBV19 to TRBJ2-5, with 7 bases matching TRBD1. Germline CDR1 and CDR2: LNHDA and SQIVND (reference sequence). V lost 5 bases to trimming and J lost 2 bases; unmatched junction nucleotides: 5. The CDR3 is made up of 14 amino acids. As DNA, the CDR3 is TGTGCCAGTAGTGACGGGACAGAGCAAGAGACCCAGTACTTC. Protein sequence: CASSDGTEQETQYF.

The J gene is TRBJ2-1, the V gene TRBV5-1, with TRBD2 as a possible D gene (6 bases). CDR1 is SGHRS and CDR2 is YFSETQ in the germline V gene. With 2 bases removed from V and 7 bases from J, the gap between germline ends came to 7 bases. CDR3 size: 12 residues. CDR3 sequence reads: CASSFSGNEQFF. Written as DNA, the CDR3 is TGCGCCAGCAGCTTTAGCGGAAATGAGCAGTTCTTC.

This rearrangement joins TRBV28 to TRBJ1-2; 10 bases match TRBD1. CDR1 is MDHEN, CDR2 SYDVKM, per germline. With V trimmed by 4 bases and J by 4 bases, 6 bases remained unmatched. This CDR3 contains 15 residues. The CDR3 protein is CASSSTGTGAYGYTF. The DNA of the CDR3 is TGTGCCAGCAGTTCCACCGGGACAGGGGCCTATGGCTACACCTTC.

The V gene is TRBV5-1, the J gene TRBJ1-2; TRBD1 is a possible D gene (5 bases). This CDR3 contains 14 residues. Germline loops: CDR1 SGHRS, CDR2 YFSETQ. V lost 1 base, J lost 7 bases, and 14 bases lay in between. The CDR3 here is CASSLQGSLGGYTF. The CDR3 nucleotides are TGCGCCAGCAGCTTGCAGGGCTCTCTCGGTGGCTACACCTTC.

Concerning this clone itself: Other nucleotide sequences from this sample produce the same CDR3. The V and J genes are TRBV5-1 and TRBJ1-5; possible D gene TRBD1, 5 bases. V was pared by 0 bases and J by 4 bases, with 5 bases between. Looked up from germline, CDR1 is SGHRS and CDR2 is YFSETQ. The CDR3 contains 13 residues. The CDR3 reads CASSLGTNQPQHF. DNA for the CDR3: TGCGCCAGCAGCTTGGGGACAAATCAGCCCCAGCATTTT. The entire variable domain, with the rest obtained from reference TRBV5-1 and TRBJ1-5, is as follows: KAGVTQTPRYLIKTRGQQVTLSCSPISGHRSVSWYQQTPGQGLQFLFEYFSETQRNKGNFPGRFSGRQFSNSRSEMNVSTLELGDSALYLCASSLGTNQPQHFGDGTRLSIL.

V is TRBV27 and J is TRBJ2-1; no clear D gene. The CDR3 length is 13 residues. V lost 3 bases, J lost 5 bases, and 8 bases lay in between. Germline assignment: CDR1 MNHEY and CDR2 SMNVEV (reference sequence). The CDR3 coding sequence is TGTGCCAGCAGTTTCCCGACTCACAATGAGCAGTTCTTC. Its protein is CASSFPTHNEQFF.

This clone was seen just once. The V and J genes are TRBV30 and TRBJ1-6; perhaps TRBD1 as D (6 bases). The CDR3 has 13 residues. Germline V gene data show CDR1 as GTSNPN and CDR2 as SVGIG (reference sequence). The V end lost 3 bases, the J end lost 11 bases, and 14 bases lay between the germline ends. This chain's CDR3 is CAWRVGTSTPLHF. DNA of the CDR3: TGTGCCTGGAGGGTTGGGACATCTACACCCCTCCACTTT.

The chain recombines TRBV7-8 with TRBJ1-5; a weak D match, TRBD1 (5 bases). The V gene's germline CDR1 is SGHVS and CDR2 FQNEAQ. The length of the CDR3 is 14 residues. V shed 0 bases and J shed 5 bases, with 8 bases lying between them. In DNA form, the CDR3 reads TGTGCCAGCAGCTTAGCGCAGGGCGATCAGCCCCAGCATTTT. It codes for CASSLAQGDQPQHF.

The DNA for the CDR3 is TGTGCCAGTAGTCCCACGGACAGGGTTGACTACGAGCAGTACTTC. It encodes CASSPTDRVDYEQYF. This sequence joins TRBV19 and TRBJ2-7, with TRBD1 matching over 8 bases. This CDR3 region has 15 residues. Trimming at V came to 5 bases and at J to 3 bases, leaving 9 bases not matched to a gene. CDR1 and CDR2 (germline): LNHDA, SQIVND (reference sequence).

The rearrangement uses TRBV13 and TRBJ2-7, with 12 bases that match TRBD2. Germline-derived CDR1 and CDR2 are PRHDT and FYEKMQ (reference sequence). The CDR3 covers 17 residues. After removal of 4 bases from V and 0 bases from J, the junction contained 7 bases not matched to a gene. This CDR3 is CASSSGLAGLSSYEQYF. The DNA of the CDR3 is TGTGCCAGCAGCTCCGGACTAGCGGGATTGAGCTCCTACGAGCAGTACTTC.

This sequence joins TRBV28 and TRBJ1-1; TRBD1 matches 9 bases. Germline V gene lookup returns CDR1 MDHEN and CDR2 SYDVKM. V shed 5 bases and J 5 bases; nucleotides not matched to a gene: 6. This CDR3 is 14 amino acids long. The CDR3 spells CASSEPGQGTEAFF. The DNA of the CDR3 is TGTGCCAGCAGTGAACCGGGACAGGGAACTGAAGCTTTCTTT.

The genes are TRBV30 and TRBJ2-3; 7 nucleotides line up with TRBD1. The germline V gene has CDR1 GTSNPN and CDR2 SVGIG (reference sequence). This CDR3 is 12 amino acids long. In DNA form, the CDR3 reads TGTTCACGAACAGGGGACACAGATACGCAGTATTTT. Protein sequence: CSRTGDTDTQYF.

The V gene is TRBV15, the J gene TRBJ2-3; 8 bases line up with TRBD1. Germline lookup yields CDR1 LNHNV and CDR2 YYDKDF (reference sequence). The CDR3 runs 15 residues. The V and J ends lost 1 base and 0 bases, in that order; junction bases with no gene match: 0. The CDR3, as DNA: TGTGCCACCAGCAGAGGGACAGGGAGCACAGATACGCAGTATTTT. It encodes CATSRGTGSTDTQYF.